This T cell receptor (beta chain) is from a study of early T cells in non-severe SARS-CoV-2 infection. At the level of the study: Chains from this unsorted whole-blood bulk RNA could not be paired.

One entry per CDR3 protein, called by TCRdb with MiXCR from the 5' RACE reads. The sample includes some 62,000 distinct CDR3 sequences, about 9.3% seen only once; the top ten take over 0.95%. A few counts support this clonotype. CDR3 length: 14 amino acids. The trim removed 4 bases at V and 5 bases at J, leaving 4 bases unmatched. Per germline, CDR1 SGHVS and CDR2 FQNEAQ. The specimen was whole blood. The gene calls are TRBV7-8 and TRBJ2-2; 7 nucleotides match TRBD2. This receptor was taken from an adult who was a healthcare worker with PCR-confirmed SARS-CoV-2 infection or an uninfected control (not recorded which). Here the CDR3 reads CASSSGRETGELFF. The DNA for the CDR3 is TGTGCCAGCAGCTCGGGGCGGGAGACCGGGGAGCTGTTTTTT.